Listed below are T cell receptor beta chains from one sample, sequenced in a study of regulatory T cells in long-lasting Graves disease. TCRdb called the multiplex PCR reads again in MiXCR, with one record for every CDR3 protein. Of approximately 500,000 distinct CDR3 sequences listed, about 22% are singletons. The sequences come from peripheral blood mononuclear cells (PBMCs), collected when the disease was refractory, from a patient treated with antithyroid drugs. These receptors originate from a female donor with Graves disease. CDR3s leave out the opening cysteine and the closing phenylalanine or tryptophan.

CDR3 length: 12
J gene: TRBJ1-1
V gene: TRBV15
CDR3 protein: ATSRDLGGTEAF

CDR3 length: 13
J gene: TRBJ1-5
V gene: TRBV12-3/TRBV12-4
CDR3 protein: ASSTTGMGNQPQH

CDR3 length: 12
J gene: TRBJ1-2
V gene: TRBV27
CDR3 protein: ASSLGQGFYGYT

CDR3 length: 13
J gene: TRBJ1-1
V gene: TRBV30
CDR3 protein: AWSGNRVMNTEAF

CDR3 length: 9
J gene: TRBJ1-1
V gene: TRBV15
CDR3 protein: ATSKNTEAF

CDR3 length: 11
J gene: TRBJ2-7
V gene: TRBV12-3/TRBV12-4
CDR3 protein: ASSGLNAYEQY

CDR3 length: 13
J gene: TRBJ2-5
V gene: TRBV12-3/TRBV12-4
CDR3 protein: ASSIRTGGGETQY

CDR3 length: 11
J gene: TRBJ1-1
V gene: TRBV29-1
CDR3 protein: SVRRDLNTEAF

CDR3 length: 14
J gene: TRBJ1-1
V gene: TRBV7-8
CDR3 protein: ASSLPPGHTNTEAF

CDR3 length: 10
J gene: TRBJ1-2
V gene: TRBV3-1
CDR3 protein: ASSQENRGYT

CDR3 length: 12
J gene: TRBJ1-4
V gene: TRBV28
CDR3 protein: ASSVTSGREKLF

CDR3 length: 13
J gene: TRBJ1-1
V gene: TRBV28
CDR3 protein: ASSLNSGGTSEAF

CDR3 length: 9
J gene: TRBJ2-7
V gene: TRBV12-3/TRBV12-4
CDR3 protein: ASSVGGEQY

CDR3 length: 13
J gene: TRBJ1-1
V gene: TRBV9
CDR3 protein: ASSSPPPGQEQAF

CDR3 length: 14
J gene: TRBJ2-3
V gene: TRBV13
CDR3 protein: ASSLGNGVSTDTQY

CDR3 length: 13
J gene: TRBJ1-1
V gene: TRBV4-2
CDR3 protein: ASSQEGWQNTEAF

CDR3 length: 16
J gene: TRBJ2-4
V gene: TRBV6-2/TRBV6-3
CDR3 protein: ASSYSGGTGLAKNIQY

CDR3 length: 14
J gene: TRBJ1-3
V gene: TRBV10-3
CDR3 protein: AISETGDASGNTIY

CDR3 length: 16
J gene: TRBJ1-2
V gene: TRBV4-3
CDR3 protein: ASSQRTLEDSGFYGYT

CDR3 length: 13
J gene: TRBJ1-3
V gene: TRBV10-3
CDR3 protein: AISSGRISGNTIY

CDR3 length: 12
J gene: TRBJ1-1
V gene: TRBV7-9
CDR3 protein: ASSRTGANTEAF

CDR3 length: 11
J gene: TRBJ2-7
V gene: TRBV6-1
CDR3 protein: ASPGQDSYEQY

CDR3 length: 10
J gene: TRBJ1-2
V gene: TRBV6-1
CDR3 protein: ASSDRRNGYT

CDR3 length: 14
J gene: TRBJ2-7
V gene: TRBV12-3/TRBV12-4
CDR3 protein: ASSPGDSEFFYEQY

CDR3 length: 13
J gene: TRBJ1-2
V gene: TRBV7-6
CDR3 protein: ASSPSDSPSFGYT

CDR3 length: 11
J gene: TRBJ2-5
V gene: TRBV29-1
CDR3 protein: SGTQGAGETQY

CDR3 length: 14
J gene: TRBJ1-6
V gene: TRBV12-3/TRBV12-4
CDR3 protein: ASSSSDTIYNSPLH

CDR3 length: 13
J gene: TRBJ2-7
V gene: TRBV20-1
CDR3 protein: SARDGGGDSYEQY

CDR3 length: 11
J gene: TRBJ1-1
V gene: TRBV7-8
CDR3 protein: ASSLLYREEAF

CDR3 length: 8
J gene: TRBJ2-1
V gene: TRBV5-6
CDR3 protein: ARGDNEQF

CDR3 length: 13
J gene: TRBJ2-2
V gene: TRBV7-2
CDR3 protein: ASSQTRQDTGELF

CDR3 length: 15
J gene: TRBJ1-5
V gene: TRBV19
CDR3 protein: ASSIKRMSGLGQPQH

CDR3 length: 14
J gene: TRBJ2-4
V gene: TRBV7-8
CDR3 protein: ASSLSGGAVFNIQY

CDR3 length: 13
J gene: TRBJ2-3
V gene: TRBV7-8
CDR3 protein: ASSDTGTSGTTQY

CDR3 length: 11
J gene: TRBJ1-6
V gene: TRBV6-5
CDR3 protein: ASSYGQQTPLH

CDR3 length: 13
J gene: TRBJ1-6
V gene: TRBV28
CDR3 protein: ASTPIGSYNSPLH

CDR3 length: 15
J gene: TRBJ2-5
V gene: TRBV29-1
CDR3 protein: SVEGFEAGGSQETQY

CDR3 length: 11
J gene: TRBJ1-2
V gene: TRBV19
CDR3 protein: ASSRTGTYGYT

CDR3 length: 13
J gene: TRBJ1-1
V gene: TRBV5-5
CDR3 protein: ASSLLSLVNTEAF

CDR3 length: 10
J gene: TRBJ2-7
V gene: TRBV24-1
CDR3 protein: ATSTSGDEQY

CDR3 length: 12
J gene: TRBJ2-5
V gene: TRBV6-2/TRBV6-3
CDR3 protein: ASTHRTGIGTQY